This T cell receptor (beta chain) emerged from a study of blood T cell repertoires in COVID-19. The wider study: Italy, Spain and the United States were the sources of the convalescent and acute COVID-19 samples. From T cells, B-cell-depleted T cells, or PBMCs came the material, which was cDNA or gDNA.

Per the study methods: It was from reference gene primer amplification that nucleated cell counts were estimated. Some clones are missing from TCRdb's copy, which holds only in-frame ones; the method was immunoSEQ multiplex PCR. Clone size and the V and J calls come from that table; the DNA yielded D and trimming. This table holds about 110,000 clones, over 65% found once. Trimming shortened V by 3 bases and J by 0 bases, and 15 bases separated the two germline ends. The CDR3 covers 16 residues. Germline lookup yields CDR1 GTSNPN and CDR2 SVGIG (reference sequence). The sequencing input was peripheral blood. The TCR was taken from an elderly woman with acute or convalescent COVID-19. The chain employs TRBV30 and TRBJ1-3, with a tentative D call TRBD1 (6 bases). CDR3 nucleotides: TGTGCCTGGAGAGTCGGGACACTCGTCTCTGGAAACACCATATATTTT. It yields the protein CAWRVGTLVSGNTIYF.